The present entry profiles one T cell receptor (beta chain) with its context. CDR1 is KGHSH, CDR2 LQKENI, per germline. V lost 3 bases and J 1 base, leaving 9 bases between the germline ends. The CDR3 is 14 amino acids. Methods used by the authors: Cell counts per sample came from amplifying reference gene primers. Sequencing was performed with immunoSEQ multiplex PCR; in TCRdb, only in-frame clones are kept and a portion is missing. V and J calls and clone size are as listed in that table; D and trimming were resolved from the DNA. The profile covers roughly 160,000 clones, with around 80% appearing a single time and 2.5% to 3% taken by the ten largest. These data belong to a study of blood T cell repertoires in COVID-19. Study-wide context: COVID-19 samples, acute and convalescent, were from the United States, Italy and Spain. PBMCs, B-cell-depleted T cells, or T cells were the source of the cDNA or gDNA that made up the material.

The genes are TRBV18 and TRBJ1-2, with D maybe TRBD1 (6 bases). The clonotype comes from a woman aged 55-75 years with acute or convalescent COVID-19. Sequencing was performed on peripheral blood. Here the CDR3 reads CASSPKDSNYGYTF. The CDR3 bases are TGTGCCAGCTCACCTAAGGACAGTAACTATGGCTACACCTTC. The entire variable domain, with the rest obtained from reference TRBV18 and TRBJ1-2, is as follows: NAGVMQNPRHLVRRRGQEARLRCSPMKGHSHVYWYRQLPEEGLKFMVYLQKENIIDESGMPKERFSAEFPKEGPSILRIQQVVRGDSAAYFCASSPKDSNYGYTFGSGTRLTVV.